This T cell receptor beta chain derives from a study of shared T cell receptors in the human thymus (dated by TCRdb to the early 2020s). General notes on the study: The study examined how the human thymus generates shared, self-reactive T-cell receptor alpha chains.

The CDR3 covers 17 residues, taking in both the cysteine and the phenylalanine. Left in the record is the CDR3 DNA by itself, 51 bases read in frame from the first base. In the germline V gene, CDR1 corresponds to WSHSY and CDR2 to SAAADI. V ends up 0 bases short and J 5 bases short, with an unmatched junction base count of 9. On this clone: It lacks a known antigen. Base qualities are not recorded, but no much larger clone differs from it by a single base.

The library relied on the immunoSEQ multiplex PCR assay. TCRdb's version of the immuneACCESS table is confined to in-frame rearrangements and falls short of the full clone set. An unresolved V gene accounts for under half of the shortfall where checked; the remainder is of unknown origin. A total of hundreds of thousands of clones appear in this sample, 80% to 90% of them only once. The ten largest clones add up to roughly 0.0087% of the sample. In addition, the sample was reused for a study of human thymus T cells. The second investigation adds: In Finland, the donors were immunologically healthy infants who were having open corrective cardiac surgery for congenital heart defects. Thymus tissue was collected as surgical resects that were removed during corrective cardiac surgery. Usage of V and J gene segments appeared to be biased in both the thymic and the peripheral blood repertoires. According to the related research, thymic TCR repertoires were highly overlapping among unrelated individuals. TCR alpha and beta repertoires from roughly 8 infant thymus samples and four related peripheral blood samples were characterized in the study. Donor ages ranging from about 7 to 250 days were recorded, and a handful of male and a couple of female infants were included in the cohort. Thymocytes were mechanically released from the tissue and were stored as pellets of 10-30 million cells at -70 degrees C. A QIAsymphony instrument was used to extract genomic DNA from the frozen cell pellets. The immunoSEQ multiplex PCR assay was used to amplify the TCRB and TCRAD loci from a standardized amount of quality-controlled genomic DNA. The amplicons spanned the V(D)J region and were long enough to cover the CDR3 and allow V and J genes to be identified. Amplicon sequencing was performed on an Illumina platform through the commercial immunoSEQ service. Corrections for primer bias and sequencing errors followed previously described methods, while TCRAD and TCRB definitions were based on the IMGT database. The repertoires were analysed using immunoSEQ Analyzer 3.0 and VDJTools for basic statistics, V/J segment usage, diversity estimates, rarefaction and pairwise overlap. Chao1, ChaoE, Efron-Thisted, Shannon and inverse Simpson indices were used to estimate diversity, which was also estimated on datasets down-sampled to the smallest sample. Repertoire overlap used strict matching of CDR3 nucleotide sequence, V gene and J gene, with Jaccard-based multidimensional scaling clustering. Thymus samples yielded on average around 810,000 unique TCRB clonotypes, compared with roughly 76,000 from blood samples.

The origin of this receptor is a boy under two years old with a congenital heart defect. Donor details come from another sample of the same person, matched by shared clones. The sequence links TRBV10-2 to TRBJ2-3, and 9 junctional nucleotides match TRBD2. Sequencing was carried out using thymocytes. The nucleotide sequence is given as TGCGCCAGCAGTGAGTCCTACCTTAGCGGGAGCGGAGATACGCAGTATTTT. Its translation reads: CASSESYLSGSGDTQYF.